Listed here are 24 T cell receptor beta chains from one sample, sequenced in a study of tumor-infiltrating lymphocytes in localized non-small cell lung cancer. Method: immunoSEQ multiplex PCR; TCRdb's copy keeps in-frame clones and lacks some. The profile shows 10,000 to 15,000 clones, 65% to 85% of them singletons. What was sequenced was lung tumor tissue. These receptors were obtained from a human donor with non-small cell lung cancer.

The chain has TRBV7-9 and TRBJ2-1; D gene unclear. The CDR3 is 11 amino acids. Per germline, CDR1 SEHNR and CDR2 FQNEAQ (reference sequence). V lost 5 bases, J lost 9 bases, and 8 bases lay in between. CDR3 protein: CASSPDTEQFF. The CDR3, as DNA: TGTGCCAGCAGCCCTGACACTGAGCAGTTCTTC. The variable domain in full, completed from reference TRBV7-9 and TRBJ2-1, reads DTGVSQNPRHKITKRGQNVTFRCDPISEHNRLYWYRQTLGQGPEFLTYFQNEAQLEKSRLLSDRFSAERPKGSFSTLEIQRTEQGDSAMYLCASSPDTEQFFGPGTRLTVL.

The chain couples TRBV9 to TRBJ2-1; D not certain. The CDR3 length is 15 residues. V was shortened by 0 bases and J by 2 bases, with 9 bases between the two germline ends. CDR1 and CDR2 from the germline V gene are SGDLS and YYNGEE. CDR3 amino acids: CASSVVDGPYNEQFF. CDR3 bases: TGTGCCAGCAGCGTAGTAGACGGCCCCTACAATGAGCAGTTCTTC.

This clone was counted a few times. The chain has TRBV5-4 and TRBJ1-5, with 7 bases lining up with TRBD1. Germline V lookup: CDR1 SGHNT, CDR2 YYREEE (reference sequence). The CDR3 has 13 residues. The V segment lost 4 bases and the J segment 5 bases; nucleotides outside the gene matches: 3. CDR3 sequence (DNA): TGTGCCAGCAGCCGGGACAGCGATCAGCCCCAGCATTTT. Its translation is CASSRDSDQPQHF. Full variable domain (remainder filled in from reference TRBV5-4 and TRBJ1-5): ETGVTQSPTHLIKTRGQQVTLRCSSQSGHNTVSWYQQALGQGPQFIFQYYREEENGRGNFPPRFSGLQFPNYSSELNVNALELDDSALYLCASSRDSDQPQHFGDGTRLSIL.

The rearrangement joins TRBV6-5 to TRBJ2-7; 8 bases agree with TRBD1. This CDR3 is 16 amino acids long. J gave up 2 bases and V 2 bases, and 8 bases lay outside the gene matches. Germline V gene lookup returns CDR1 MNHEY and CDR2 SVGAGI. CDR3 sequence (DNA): TGTGCCAGCAGTTACCGAGGGACAGGTGGGGCCTACGAGCAGTACTTC. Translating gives CASSYRGTGGAYEQYF.

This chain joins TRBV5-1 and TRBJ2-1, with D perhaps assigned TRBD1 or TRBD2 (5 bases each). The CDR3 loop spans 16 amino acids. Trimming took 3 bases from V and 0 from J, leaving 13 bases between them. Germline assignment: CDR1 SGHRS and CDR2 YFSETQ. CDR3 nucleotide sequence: TGCGCCAGCAGCTGGGGCCAACGGGGCTCCTACAATGAGCAGTTCTTC. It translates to CASSWGQRGSYNEQFF. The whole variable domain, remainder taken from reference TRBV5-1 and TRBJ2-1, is KAGVTQTPRYLIKTRGQQVTLSCSPISGHRSVSWYQQTPGQGLQFLFEYFSETQRNKGNFPGRFSGRQFSNSRSEMNVSTLELGDSALYLCASSWGQRGSYNEQFFGPGTRLTVL.

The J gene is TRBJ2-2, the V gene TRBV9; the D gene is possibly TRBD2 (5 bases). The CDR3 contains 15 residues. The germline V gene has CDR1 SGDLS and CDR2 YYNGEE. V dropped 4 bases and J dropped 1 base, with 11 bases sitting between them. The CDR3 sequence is CASSPQGGNTGELFF. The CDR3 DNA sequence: TGTGCCAGCAGCCCCCAAGGAGGGAACACCGGGGAGCTGTTTTTT.

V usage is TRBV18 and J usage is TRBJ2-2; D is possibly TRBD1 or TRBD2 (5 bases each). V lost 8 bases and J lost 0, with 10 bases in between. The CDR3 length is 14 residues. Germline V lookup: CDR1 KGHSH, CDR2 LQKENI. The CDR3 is CASTWGPNTGELFF. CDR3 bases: TGTGCCAGCACCTGGGGACCGAACACCGGGGAGCTGTTTTTT. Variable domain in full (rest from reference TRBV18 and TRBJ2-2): NAGVMQNPRHLVRRRGQEARLRCSPMKGHSHVYWYRQLPEEGLKFMVYLQKENIIDESGMPKERFSAEFPKEGPSILRIQQVVRGDSAAYFCASTWGPNTGELFFGEGSRLTVL.

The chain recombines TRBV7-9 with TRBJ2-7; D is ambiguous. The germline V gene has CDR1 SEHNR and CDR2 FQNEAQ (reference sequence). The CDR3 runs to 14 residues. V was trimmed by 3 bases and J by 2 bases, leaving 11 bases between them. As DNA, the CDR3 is TGTGCCAGCAGCTTTGGCCACACCACCTACGAGCAGTACTTC. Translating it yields CASSFGHTTYEQYF.

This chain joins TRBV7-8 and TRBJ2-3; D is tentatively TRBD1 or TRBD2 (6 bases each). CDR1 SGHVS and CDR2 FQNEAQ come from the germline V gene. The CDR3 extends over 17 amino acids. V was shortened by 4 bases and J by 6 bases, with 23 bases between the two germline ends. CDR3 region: CASSSGGSWGAGDTQYF. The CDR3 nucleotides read TGTGCCAGCAGCTCCGGAGGGAGCTGGGGGGCCGGGGATACGCAGTATTTT.

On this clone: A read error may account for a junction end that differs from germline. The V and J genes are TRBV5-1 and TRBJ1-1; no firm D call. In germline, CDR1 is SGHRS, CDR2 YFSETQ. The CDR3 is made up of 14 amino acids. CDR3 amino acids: CASNPIGLNTEVFF. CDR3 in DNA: TGCGCCAGCAATCCCATAGGTCTAAACACTGAAGTTTTCTTT.

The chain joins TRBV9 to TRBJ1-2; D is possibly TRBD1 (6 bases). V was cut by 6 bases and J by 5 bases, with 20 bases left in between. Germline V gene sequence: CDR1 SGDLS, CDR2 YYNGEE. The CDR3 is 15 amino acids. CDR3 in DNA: TGTGCCAGCACCATTAACTCGGGGGCGCGGTATGGCTACACCTTC. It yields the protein CASTINSGARYGYTF.

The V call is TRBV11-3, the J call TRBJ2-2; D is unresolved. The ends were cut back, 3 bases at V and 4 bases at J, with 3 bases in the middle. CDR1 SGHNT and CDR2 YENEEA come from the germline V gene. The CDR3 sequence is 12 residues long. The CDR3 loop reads CASSFPTGELFF. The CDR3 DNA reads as TGTGCCAGCAGCTTCCCCACCGGGGAGCTGTTTTTT.

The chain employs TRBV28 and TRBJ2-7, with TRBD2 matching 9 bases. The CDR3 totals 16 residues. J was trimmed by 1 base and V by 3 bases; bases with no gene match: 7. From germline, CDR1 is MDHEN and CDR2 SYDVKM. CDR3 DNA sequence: TGTGCCAGCAGTTTCCCGGCTAGCGGGGCGTCCTACGAGCAGTACTTC. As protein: CASSFPASGASYEQYF.

DNA of the CDR3: TGCGCCAGCAGCTCTCGACTAGCGGGGGGCCAAATGACCCAGTACTTC. Its translation is CASSSRLAGGQMTQYF. The chain links TRBV5-1 to TRBJ2-5; 13 nucleotides match TRBD2. With 3 bases clipped from V and 7 bases from J, the junction kept 9 bases outside the gene matches. The CDR3 runs to 16 residues. Germline V gene sequence: CDR1 SGHRS, CDR2 YFSETQ. Full variable domain (remainder filled in from reference TRBV5-1 and TRBJ2-5): KAGVTQTPRYLIKTRGQQVTLSCSPISGHRSVSWYQQTPGQGLQFLFEYFSETQRNKGNFPGRFSGRQFSNSRSEMNVSTLELGDSALYLCASSSRLAGGQMTQYFGPGTRLLVL.

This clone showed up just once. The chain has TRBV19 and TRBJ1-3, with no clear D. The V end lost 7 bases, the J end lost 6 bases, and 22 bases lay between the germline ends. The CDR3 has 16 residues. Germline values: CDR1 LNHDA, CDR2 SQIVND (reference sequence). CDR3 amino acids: CASTNPPGVMENTIYF. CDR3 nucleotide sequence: TGTGCCAGTACCAACCCACCCGGGGTCATGGAAAACACCATATATTTT. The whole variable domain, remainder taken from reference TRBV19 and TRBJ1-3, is DGGITQSPKYLFRKEGQNVTLSCEQNLNHDAMYWYRQDPGQGLRLIYYSQIVNDFQKGDIAEGYSVSREKKESFPLTVTSAQKNPTAFYLCASTNPPGVMENTIYFGEGSWLTVV.

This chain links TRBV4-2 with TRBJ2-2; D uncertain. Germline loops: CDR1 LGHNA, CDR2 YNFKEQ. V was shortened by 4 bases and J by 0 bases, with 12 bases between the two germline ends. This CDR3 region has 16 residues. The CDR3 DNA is TGTGCCAGCAGCCCGCTCCGAGCAGCGAACACCGGGGAGCTGTTTTTT. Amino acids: CASSPLRAANTGELFF.

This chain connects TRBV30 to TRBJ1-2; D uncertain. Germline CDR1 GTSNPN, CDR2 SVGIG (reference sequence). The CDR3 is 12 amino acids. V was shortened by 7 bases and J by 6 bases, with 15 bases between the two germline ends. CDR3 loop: CAYDRRGNGYTF. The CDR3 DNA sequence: TGTGCCTACGATCGGAGAGGAAATGGCTACACCTTC.

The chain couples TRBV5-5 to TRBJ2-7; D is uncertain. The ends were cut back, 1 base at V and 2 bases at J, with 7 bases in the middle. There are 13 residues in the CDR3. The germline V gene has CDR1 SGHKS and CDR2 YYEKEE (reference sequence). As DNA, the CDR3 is TGTGCCAGCAGCTTGACCTCCGCCTACGAGCAGTACTTC. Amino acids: CASSLTSAYEQYF.

The CDR3 here is CASNKGQYNSPLHF. The CDR3, as DNA: TGTGCCAGCAATAAGGGACAGTATAATTCACCCCTCCACTTT. The chain carries TRBV6-5 and TRBJ1-6, with TRBD1 matching over 7 bases. The V segment lost 7 bases and the J segment 4 bases; nucleotides outside the gene matches: 4. From germline, CDR1 is MNHEY and CDR2 SVGAGI. The CDR3 is 14 residues long.

CDR3 loop: CASSPGFTKNIQYF. In DNA form, the CDR3 reads TGTGCCAGCAGCCCAGGGTTTACCAAAAACATTCAGTACTTC. The V gene is TRBV11-2, the J gene TRBJ2-4, with D possibly TRBD1 on 5 matching bases. Germline CDR1 reads SGHAT; CDR2 reads FQNNGV. The CDR3 has 14 residues. V was shortened by 5 bases and J by 2 bases, with 10 bases between the two germline ends.

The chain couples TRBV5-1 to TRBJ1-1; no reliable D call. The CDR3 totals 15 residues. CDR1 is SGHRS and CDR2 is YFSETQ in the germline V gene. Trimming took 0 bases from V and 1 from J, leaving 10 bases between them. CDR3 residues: CASSLVPEKNTEAFF. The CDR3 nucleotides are TGCGCCAGCAGCTTGGTTCCGGAGAAGAACACTGAAGCTTTCTTT.

This chain's CDR3 is CASSNGGASNTIYF. The CDR3 coding sequence is TGTGCCAGTAGTAATGGGGGAGCCTCAAACACCATATATTTT. The V gene is TRBV19, the J gene TRBJ1-3; tentatively, D is TRBD1 (5 bases). The CDR3 loop spans 14 amino acids. The ends were cut back, 4 bases at V and 6 bases at J, with 13 bases in the middle. Germline V lookup: CDR1 LNHDA, CDR2 SQIVND (reference sequence).

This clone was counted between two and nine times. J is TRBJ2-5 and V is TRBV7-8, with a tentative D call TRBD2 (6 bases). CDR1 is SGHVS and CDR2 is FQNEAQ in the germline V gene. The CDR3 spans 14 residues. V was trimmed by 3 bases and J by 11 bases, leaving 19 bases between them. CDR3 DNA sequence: TGTGCCAGCAGCTTGGAGGGGCTGCCTTCCCCACAGTACTTC. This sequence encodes CASSLEGLPSPQYF.

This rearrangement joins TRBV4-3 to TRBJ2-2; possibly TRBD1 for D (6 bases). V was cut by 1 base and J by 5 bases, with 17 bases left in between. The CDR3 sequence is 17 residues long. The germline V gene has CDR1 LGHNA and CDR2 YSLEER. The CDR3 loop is CASSQATVTGKTGELFF. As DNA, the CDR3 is TGCGCCAGCAGCCAAGCGACGGTGACAGGAAAGACCGGGGAGCTGTTTTTT.